This T cell receptor beta chain was observed in a study of blood T cell repertoires in COVID-19. Using immunoSEQ multiplex PCR, the repertoire was profiled, and TCRdb retains in-frame clones only, with some absent. The sample contains about 73,000 clones, 80% to 85% of which appear only once. Trimming took off 4 bases at V and 6 bases at J, with 13 bases between the two ends. Per germline, CDR1 MDHEN and CDR2 SYDVKM. The CDR3 consists of 14 residues. The TCR comes from an elderly man with active or convalescent COVID-19. Sequencing input: peripheral blood. The rearrangement links TRBV28 to TRBJ1-5, with D maybe TRBD1 (6 bases). The CDR3 reads CASSSRTGTQPQHF. The CDR3 coding sequence is TGTGCCAGCAGTTCCCGAACAGGGACTCAGCCCCAGCATTTT.